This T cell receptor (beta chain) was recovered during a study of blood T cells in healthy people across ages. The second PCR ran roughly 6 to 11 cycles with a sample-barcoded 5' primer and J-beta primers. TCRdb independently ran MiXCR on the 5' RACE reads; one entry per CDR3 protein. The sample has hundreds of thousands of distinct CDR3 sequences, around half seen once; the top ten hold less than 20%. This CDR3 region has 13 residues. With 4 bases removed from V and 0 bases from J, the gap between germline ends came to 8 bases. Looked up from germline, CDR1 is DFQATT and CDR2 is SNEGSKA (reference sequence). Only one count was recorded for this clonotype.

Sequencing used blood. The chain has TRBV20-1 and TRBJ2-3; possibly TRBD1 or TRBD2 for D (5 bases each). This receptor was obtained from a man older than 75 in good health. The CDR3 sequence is CSANGGSTDTQYF. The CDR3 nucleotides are TGCAGTGCTAATGGGGGAAGCACAGATACGCAGTATTTT.